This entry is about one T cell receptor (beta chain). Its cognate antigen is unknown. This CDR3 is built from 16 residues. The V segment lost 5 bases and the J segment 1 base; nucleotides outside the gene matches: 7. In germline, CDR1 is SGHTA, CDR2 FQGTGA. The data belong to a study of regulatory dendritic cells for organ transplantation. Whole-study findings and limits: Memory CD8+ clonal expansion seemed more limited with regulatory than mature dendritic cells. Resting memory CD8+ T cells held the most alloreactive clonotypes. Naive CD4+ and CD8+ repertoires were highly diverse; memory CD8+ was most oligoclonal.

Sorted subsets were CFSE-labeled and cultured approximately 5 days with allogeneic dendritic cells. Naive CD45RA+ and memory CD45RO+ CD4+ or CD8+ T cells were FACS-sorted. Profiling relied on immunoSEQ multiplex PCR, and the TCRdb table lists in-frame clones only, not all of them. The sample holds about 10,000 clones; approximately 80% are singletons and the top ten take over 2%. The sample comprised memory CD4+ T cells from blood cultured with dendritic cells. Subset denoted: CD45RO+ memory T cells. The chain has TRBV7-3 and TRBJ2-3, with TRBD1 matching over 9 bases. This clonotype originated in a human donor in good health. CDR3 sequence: CASSPTGGAGTDTQYF. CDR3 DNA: TGTGCCAGCAGCCCGACAGGGGGAGCTGGCACAGATACGCAGTATTTT. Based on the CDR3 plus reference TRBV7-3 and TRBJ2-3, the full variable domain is GAGVSQTPSNKVTEKGKYVELRCDPISGHTALYWYRQSLGQGPEFLIYFQGTGAADDSGLPNDRFFAVRPEGSVSTLKIQRTERGDSAVYLCASSPTGGAGTDTQYFGPGTRLTVL.